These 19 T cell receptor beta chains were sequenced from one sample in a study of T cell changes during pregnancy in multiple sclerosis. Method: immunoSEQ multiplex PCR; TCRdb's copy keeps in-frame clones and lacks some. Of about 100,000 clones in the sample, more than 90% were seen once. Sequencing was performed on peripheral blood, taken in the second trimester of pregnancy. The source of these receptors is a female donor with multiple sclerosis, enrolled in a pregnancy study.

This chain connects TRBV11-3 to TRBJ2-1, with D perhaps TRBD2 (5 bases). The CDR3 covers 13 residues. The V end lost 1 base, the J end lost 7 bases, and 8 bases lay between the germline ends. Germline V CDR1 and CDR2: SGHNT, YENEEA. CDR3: CASSLGGKNEQFF. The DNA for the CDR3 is TGTGCCAGCAGCTTAGGAGGGAAGAATGAGCAGTTCTTC.

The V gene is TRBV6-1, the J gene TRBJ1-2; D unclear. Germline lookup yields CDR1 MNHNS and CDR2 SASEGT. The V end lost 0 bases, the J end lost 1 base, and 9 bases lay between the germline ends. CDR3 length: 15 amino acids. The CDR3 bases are TGTGCCAGCAGTGAAGCGAGGTGGGTTAACTATGGCTACACCTTC. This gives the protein CASSEARWVNYGYTF.

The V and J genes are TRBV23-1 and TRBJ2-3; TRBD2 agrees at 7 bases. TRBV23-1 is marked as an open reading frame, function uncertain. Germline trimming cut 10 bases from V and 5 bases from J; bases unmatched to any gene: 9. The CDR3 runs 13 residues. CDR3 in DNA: TGCGCCACAGGACTAGGGAAACTAGATACGCAGTATTTT. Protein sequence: CATGLGKLDTQYF.

CDR3: CASSSIRRTSTDTQYF. The CDR3 region has the DNA TGTGCCAGCAGCTCGATCAGACGGACTAGCACAGATACGCAGTATTTT. This sequence joins TRBV7-8 and TRBJ2-3, with D possibly being TRBD2 (5 bases). The V gene lost 4 bases and the J gene lost 0 bases, with 14 bases spanning the gap. Germline CDR1 reads SGHVS; CDR2 reads FQNEAQ. The CDR3 extends over 16 amino acids.

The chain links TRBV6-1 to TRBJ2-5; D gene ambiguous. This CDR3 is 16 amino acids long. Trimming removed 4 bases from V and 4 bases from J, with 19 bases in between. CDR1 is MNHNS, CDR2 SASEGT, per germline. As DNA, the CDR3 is TGTGCCAGCAGTGTAGCCGCGAAGGTAACGGGAGAGACCCAGTACTTC. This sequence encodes CASSVAAKVTGETQYF.

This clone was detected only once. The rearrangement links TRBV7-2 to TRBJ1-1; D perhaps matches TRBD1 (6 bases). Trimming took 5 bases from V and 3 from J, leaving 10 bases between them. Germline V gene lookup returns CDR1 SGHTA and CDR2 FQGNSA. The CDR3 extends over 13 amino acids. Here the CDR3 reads CASSRGAYTEAFF. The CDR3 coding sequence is TGTGCCAGCAGCCGGGGGGCCTACACTGAAGCTTTCTTT.

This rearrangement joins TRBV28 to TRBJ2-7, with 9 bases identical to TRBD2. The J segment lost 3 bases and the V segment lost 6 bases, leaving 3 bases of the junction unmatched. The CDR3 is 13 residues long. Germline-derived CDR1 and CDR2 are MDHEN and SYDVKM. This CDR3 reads CASRPSGDYEQYF. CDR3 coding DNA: TGTGCCAGCAGGCCTAGCGGGGACTACGAGCAGTACTTC.

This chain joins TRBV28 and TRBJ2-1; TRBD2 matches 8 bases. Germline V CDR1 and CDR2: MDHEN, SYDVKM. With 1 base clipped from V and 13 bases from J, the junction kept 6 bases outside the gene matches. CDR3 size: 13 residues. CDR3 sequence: CASSLLGGGPQFF. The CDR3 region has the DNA TGTGCCAGCAGTTTATTAGGCGGGGGGCCTCAGTTCTTC.

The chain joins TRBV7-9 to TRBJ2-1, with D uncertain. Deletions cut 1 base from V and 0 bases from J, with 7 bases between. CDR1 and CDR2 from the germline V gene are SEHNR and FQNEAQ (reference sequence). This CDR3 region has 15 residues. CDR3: CASSLGASSYNEQFF. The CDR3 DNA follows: TGTGCCAGCAGCTTAGGCGCGAGCTCCTACAATGAGCAGTTCTTC.

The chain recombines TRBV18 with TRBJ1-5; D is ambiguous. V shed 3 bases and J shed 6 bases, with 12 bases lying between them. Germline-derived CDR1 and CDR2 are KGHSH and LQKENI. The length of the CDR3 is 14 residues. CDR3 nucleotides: TGTGCCAGCTCACCTTCCCGGGTCGGTCAGCCCCAGCATTTT. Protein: CASSPSRVGQPQHF.

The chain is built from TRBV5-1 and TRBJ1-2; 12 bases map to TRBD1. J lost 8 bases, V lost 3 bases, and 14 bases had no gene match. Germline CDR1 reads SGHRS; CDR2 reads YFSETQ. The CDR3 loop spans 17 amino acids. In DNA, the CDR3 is TGCGCCAGCAGCTGGGGCGGGACAGGGGGCTTTCAAGGCGGCTACACCTTC. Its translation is CASSWGGTGGFQGGYTF.

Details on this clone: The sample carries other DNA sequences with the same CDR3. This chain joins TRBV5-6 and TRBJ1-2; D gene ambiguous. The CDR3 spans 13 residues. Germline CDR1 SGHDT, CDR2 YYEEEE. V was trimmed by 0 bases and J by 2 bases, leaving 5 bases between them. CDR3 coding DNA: TGTGCCAGCAGCTTGGCGGGAAACTATGGCTACACCTTC. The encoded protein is CASSLAGNYGYTF.

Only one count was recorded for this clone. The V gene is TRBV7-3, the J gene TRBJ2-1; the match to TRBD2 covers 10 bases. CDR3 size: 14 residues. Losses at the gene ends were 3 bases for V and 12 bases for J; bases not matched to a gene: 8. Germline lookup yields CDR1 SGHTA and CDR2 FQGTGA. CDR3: CASSFDEAGGLQFF. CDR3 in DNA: TGTGCCAGCAGCTTCGATGAAGCGGGGGGGCTGCAGTTCTTC.

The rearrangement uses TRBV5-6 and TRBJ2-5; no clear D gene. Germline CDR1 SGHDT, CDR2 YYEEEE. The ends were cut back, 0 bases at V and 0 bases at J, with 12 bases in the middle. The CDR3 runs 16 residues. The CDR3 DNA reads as TGTGCCAGCAGCTTGGTCGGAGCAGTCAACCAAGAGACCCAGTACTTC. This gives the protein CASSLVGAVNQETQYF.

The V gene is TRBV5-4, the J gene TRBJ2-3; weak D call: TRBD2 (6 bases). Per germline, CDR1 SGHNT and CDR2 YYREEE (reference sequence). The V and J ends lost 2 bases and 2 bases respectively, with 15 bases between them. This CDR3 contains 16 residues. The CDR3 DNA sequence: TGTGCCAGCAGCTTACGGGTGGGACTGATCACAGATACGCAGTATTTT. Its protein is CASSLRVGLITDTQYF.

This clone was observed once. For the CDR3, the DNA is TGTGCCAGCAGCGCAGTTAGCGGGAGAGGGACAGATACGCAGTATTTT. As protein: CASSAVSGRGTDTQYF. The chain employs TRBV9 and TRBJ2-3; 9 bases are a match to TRBD2. The junction had 8 bases not matched to a gene; V was cut back by 3 bases and J by 3 bases. Germline values: CDR1 SGDLS, CDR2 YYNGEE. The CDR3 spans 16 residues.

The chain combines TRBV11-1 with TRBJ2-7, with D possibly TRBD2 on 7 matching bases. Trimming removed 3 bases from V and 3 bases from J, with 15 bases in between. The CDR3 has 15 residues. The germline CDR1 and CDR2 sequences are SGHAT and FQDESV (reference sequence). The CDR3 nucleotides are TGTGCCAGCAGCTTGGGCGGGGGCGGTGGCTACGAGCAGTACTTC. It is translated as CASSLGGGGGYEQYF.

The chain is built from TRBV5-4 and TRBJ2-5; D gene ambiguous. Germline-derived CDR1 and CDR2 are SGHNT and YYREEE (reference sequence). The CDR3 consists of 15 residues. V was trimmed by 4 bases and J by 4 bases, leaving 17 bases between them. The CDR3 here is CASSPSSAQLETQYF. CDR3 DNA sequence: TGTGCCAGCAGCCCGAGCAGTGCACAGCTAGAGACCCAGTACTTC.

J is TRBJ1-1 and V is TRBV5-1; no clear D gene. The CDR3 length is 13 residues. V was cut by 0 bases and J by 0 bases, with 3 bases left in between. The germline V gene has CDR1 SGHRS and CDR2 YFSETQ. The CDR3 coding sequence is TGCGCCAGCAGCTTGGTAATGAACACTGAAGCTTTCTTT. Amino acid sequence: CASSLVMNTEAFF.